A selection of T cell receptor beta chains follows, all from one sample in a study of T cells in Graves' hyperthyroidism and ophthalmopathy. TCRdb fed the multiplex PCR reads into MiXCR, producing one record per CDR3 protein. The data hold approximately 300,000 distinct CDR3 sequences, with around 16% observed a single time. Sequenced input: blood. Source of these receptors: a man aged 30 to 45 with Graves' hyperthyroidism. Both conserved end residues are part of each CDR3. A D gene is named only where the DNA matches it firmly.

>NA|TRBJ2-3|TRBV10-2
CASGPGRTDTQYF
>TRBD2|TRBJ2-7|TRBV9
CASGGRAYEQYF
>NA|TRBJ1-5|TRBV18
CASSLQAALNQPQHF
>NA|TRBJ1-3|TRBV6-1
CASNPGTSGNTIYF
>NA|TRBJ2-3|TRBV2
CASIGAGRTTDTQYF
>TRBD1|TRBJ1-2|TRBV19
CASSPRDRAGYTF
>TRBD2|TRBJ2-1|TRBV27
CASSFPLAGVGNEQFF
>NA|TRBJ2-6|TRBV20-1
CSARSGSGANVLTF
>TRBD2|TRBJ2-1|TRBV12-3/TRBV12-4
CASRQAGTSNYNEQFF
>NA|TRBJ1-5|TRBV7-2
CASSVTGGNQPQHF
>TRBD1|TRBJ1-4|TRBV18
CASSAQGDEKLFF
>NA|TRBJ2-7|TRBV6-1
CASSPTQYGEQYF
>NA|TRBJ2-7|TRBV11-2
CASSLAILQGEQYF
>NA|TRBJ2-6|TRBV20-1
CSASHLSGANVLTF
>TRBD2|TRBJ2-1|TRBV5-4
CASSPPPRTSGGEEQFF
>NA|TRBJ2-5|TRBV11-3
CASSSDTQETQYF
>TRBD1|TRBJ1-6|TRBV30
CAWSETTGSQSPLHF
>TRBD2|TRBJ2-1|TRBV27
CASSLTSGMSSYNEQFF
>NA|TRBJ2-7|TRBV28
CASRSPGLAHEQYF
>NA|TRBJ1-5|TRBV28
CASSLNRWDQPQHF
>NA|TRBJ2-7|TRBV4-1
CASSPPGTEQYF
>NA|TRBJ1-1|TRBV5-1
CASSLSELGTEAFF
>NA|TRBJ2-2|TRBV12-3/TRBV12-4
CASSFYSSTGELFF
>NA|TRBJ1-1|TRBV4-2
CASSRRQANTEAFF
>NA|TRBJ1-2|TRBV2
CASSYTGTNTNYGYTF
>TRBD1|TRBJ1-3|TRBV2
CASRGDRGSGNTIYF
>NA|TRBJ2-1|TRBV7-8
CASSLGGSGLGNEQFF
>NA|TRBJ2-2|TRBV28
CASSLRGRMVRGSTGELFF
>TRBD1|TRBJ1-6|TRBV11-2
CASSLDRGTHSPLHF
>TRBD2|TRBJ2-7|TRBV6-2/TRBV6-3
CASNRLVAGGYEQYF
>TRBD2|TRBJ2-2|TRBV10-3
CAIRVLGGRNTGELFF
>NA|TRBJ1-1|TRBV7-9
CASSTREGTEAFF
>NA|TRBJ2-7|TRBV28
CASSYGAGNEQYF
>NA|TRBJ1-1|TRBV12-3/TRBV12-4
CASSLTAGPEAFF